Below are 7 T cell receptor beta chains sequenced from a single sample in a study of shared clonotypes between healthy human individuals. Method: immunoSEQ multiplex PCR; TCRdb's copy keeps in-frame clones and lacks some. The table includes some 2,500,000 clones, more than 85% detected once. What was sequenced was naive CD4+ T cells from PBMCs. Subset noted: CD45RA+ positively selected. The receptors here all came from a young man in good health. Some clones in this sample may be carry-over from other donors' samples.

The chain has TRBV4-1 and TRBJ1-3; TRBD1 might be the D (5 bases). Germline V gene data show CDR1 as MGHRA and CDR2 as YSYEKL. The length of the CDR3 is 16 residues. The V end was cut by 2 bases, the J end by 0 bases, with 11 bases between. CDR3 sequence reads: CASSQPTGYSGNTIYF. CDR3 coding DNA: TGCGCCAGCAGCCAACCCACAGGCTACTCTGGAAACACCATATATTTT.

The chain's CDR3 is CASSTQDRGPGETQYF. The CDR3 DNA is TGTGCCAGCAGCACACAGGACAGGGGGCCGGGGGAGACCCAGTACTTC. This chain connects TRBV7-8 to TRBJ2-5, with 11 bases matching TRBD1. CDR1 is SGHVS, CDR2 FQNEAQ, per germline. V lost 5 bases, J lost 5 bases, and 10 bases stayed unmatched. The CDR3 has 16 amino acids.

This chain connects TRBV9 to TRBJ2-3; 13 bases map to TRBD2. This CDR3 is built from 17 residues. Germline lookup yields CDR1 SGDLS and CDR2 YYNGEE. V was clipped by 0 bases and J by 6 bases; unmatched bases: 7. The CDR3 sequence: CASSVGGLAGSFDTQYF. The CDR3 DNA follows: TGTGCCAGCAGCGTAGGGGGACTAGCGGGATCGTTTGATACGCAGTATTTT.

The CDR3 reads CASSLAPTVSETQYF. The CDR3 region has the DNA TGTGCCAGCAGCTTAGCTCCCACGGTCTCTGAGACCCAGTACTTC. This sequence joins TRBV7-9 and TRBJ2-5; D remains ambiguous. The CDR3 consists of 15 residues. V shed 0 bases and J shed 5 bases, with 13 bases lying between them. Germline assignment: CDR1 SEHNR and CDR2 FQNEAQ (reference sequence). Filled out from reference TRBV7-9 and TRBJ2-5, the complete variable domain reads DTGVSQNPRHKITKRGQNVTFRCDPISEHNRLYWYRQTLGQGPEFLTYFQNEAQLEKSRLLSDRFSAERPKGSFSTLEIQRTEQGDSAMYLCASSLAPTVSETQYFGPGTRLLVL.

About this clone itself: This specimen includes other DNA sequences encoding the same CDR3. CDR3 residues: CASSLVAGAYNEQFF. The CDR3 coding sequence is TGCGCCAGCAGCTTGGTAGCCGGGGCGTACAATGAGCAGTTCTTC. The chain employs TRBV5-1 and TRBJ2-1; D might be TRBD1 or TRBD2, each matching 5 bases. This CDR3 is built from 15 residues. CDR1 and CDR2 from the germline V gene are SGHRS and YFSETQ. The V end was cut by 0 bases, the J end by 4 bases, with 11 bases between.

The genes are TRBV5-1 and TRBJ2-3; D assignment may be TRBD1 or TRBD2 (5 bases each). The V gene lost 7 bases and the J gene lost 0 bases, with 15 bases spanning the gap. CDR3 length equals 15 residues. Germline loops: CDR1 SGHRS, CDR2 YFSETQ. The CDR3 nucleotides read TGCGCCAGCGCCCTCCGGGACGGAAGCACAGATACGCAGTATTTT. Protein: CASALRDGSTDTQYF.

This CDR3 is CASSLEPAGVPETQYF. The CDR3 DNA reads TGCGCCAGCAGCTTGGAGCCAGCGGGAGTACCAGAGACCCAGTACTTC. V is TRBV5-1 and J is TRBJ2-5, with TRBD2 matching 8 bases. Germline V CDR1 and CDR2: SGHRS, YFSETQ. V lost 0 bases to trimming and J lost 4 bases; unmatched junction nucleotides: 8. The CDR3 runs 16 residues. Combining the CDR3 with reference TRBV5-1 and TRBJ2-5 gives the whole variable domain KAGVTQTPRYLIKTRGQQVTLSCSPISGHRSVSWYQQTPGQGLQFLFEYFSETQRNKGNFPGRFSGRQFSNSRSEMNVSTLELGDSALYLCASSLEPAGVPETQYFGPGTRLLVL.